Following are 19 T cell receptor beta chains from one sample sequenced in a study of T cells in Graves' hyperthyroidism and ophthalmopathy. The investigators amplified TCR beta CDR3 regions from RNA transcripts. A first-round RT-PCR of the TCR CDR3 used the HTBI primer set. One entry per CDR3 protein, called by TCRdb with MiXCR from the multiplex PCR reads. The sample contains hundreds of thousands of distinct CDR3 sequences, 35% to 45% of which appear only once. Input material: blood. The receptor set was obtained from a man younger than 35 with Graves' hyperthyroidism.

This chain joins TRBV25-1 and TRBJ1-2, with 9 nucleotides matching TRBD1. With V trimmed by 5 bases and J by 4 bases, 11 bases remained unmatched. The length of the CDR3 is 16 residues. Germline CDR1 reads MGHDK; CDR2 reads SYGVNS. The CDR3 loop reads CASSPTGTGRFYGYTF. CDR3 nucleotides: TGTGCCAGCAGTCCCACAGGGACAGGGCGCTTCTATGGCTACACCTTC.

This rearrangement joins TRBV6-6 to TRBJ2-7; 13 bases match TRBD2. Germline CDR1 reads MNHNY; CDR2 reads SVGAGI (reference sequence). This CDR3 region has 16 residues. After removal of 0 bases from V and 4 bases from J, the junction contained 3 bases not matched to a gene. For the CDR3, the DNA is TGTGCCAGCAGTTACTCGACTAGCGGGGGGACGTACGAGCAGTACTTC. It specifies CASSYSTSGGTYEQYF.

The rearrangement uses TRBV2 and TRBJ2-2; 9 bases map to TRBD1. CDR1 is SNHLY and CDR2 is FYNNEI in the germline V gene. The CDR3 loop spans 16 amino acids. J gave up 4 bases and V 10 bases, and 13 bases lay outside the gene matches. For the CDR3, the DNA is TGTGCCACCACGGGACAGGGAGGGTCGACCACCGGGGAGCTGTTTTTT. Translating gives CATTGQGGSTTGELFF.

The V call is TRBV25-1, the J call TRBJ1-6; tentative D call: TRBD1 (5 bases). The germline gives CDR1 MGHDK, CDR2 SYGVNS. The CDR3 covers 14 residues. Trimming removed 10 bases from V and 0 bases from J, with 10 bases in between. The DNA of the CDR3 is TGTGCCACCAGACAGAGCTCCTATAATTCACCCCTCCACTTT. Translation gives CATRQSSYNSPLHF.

V usage is TRBV5-8 and J usage is TRBJ1-5; D ambiguous. The CDR3 spans 15 residues. CDR1 SGHTS and CDR2 YDEGEE come from the germline V gene. The ends were cut back, 2 bases at V and 3 bases at J, with 12 bases in the middle. The CDR3 sequence: CASSFGRDLNQPQHF. The CDR3 bases are TGTGCCAGCAGCTTCGGACGAGACCTCAATCAGCCCCAGCATTTT.

This clonotype was seen a handful of times. The chain joins TRBV7-9 to TRBJ1-5; no clear D. CDR3 length: 15 residues. The V and J ends lost 2 bases and 0 bases respectively, with 8 bases between them. Germline V gene lookup returns CDR1 SEHNR and CDR2 FQNEAQ (reference sequence). The CDR3 DNA follows: TGTGCCAGCAGCTTAAGAGCCAATAGCAATCAGCCCCAGCATTTT. Amino acid sequence: CASSLRANSNQPQHF.

The chain employs TRBV20-1 and TRBJ1-5, with D perhaps TRBD1 (5 bases). Germline V gives CDR1 DFQATT, CDR2 SNEGSKA (reference sequence). Trimming took off 6 bases at V and 2 bases at J, with 11 bases between the two ends. This CDR3 is 13 amino acids long. For the CDR3, the DNA is TGCAGTGCGATCGGGGGGGGCAATCAGCCCCAGCATTTT. Translated: CSAIGGGNQPQHF.

Only a few counts were recorded for this clonotype. The rearrangement joins TRBV9 to TRBJ1-1, with D maybe TRBD1 (6 bases). Trimming took off 4 bases at V and 6 bases at J, with 16 bases between the two ends. The germline CDR1 and CDR2 sequences are SGDLS and YYNGEE. This CDR3 contains 14 residues. CDR3 nucleotide sequence: TGTGCCAGCAGCCAAGGGCAGGGGAGCTCTGAAGCTTTCTTT. This translates into CASSQGQGSSEAFF. Full variable domain (missing parts from reference TRBV9 and TRBJ1-1): DSGVTQTPKHLITATGQRVTLRCSPRSGDLSVYWYQQSLDQGLQFLIQYYNGEERAKGNILERFSAQQFPDLHSELNLSSLELGDSALYFCASSQGQGSSEAFFGQGTRLTVV.

To note about this clonotype: Since a much larger clone is just one base distant, this may be a read error. The J gene is TRBJ2-7, the V gene TRBV20-1; maybe TRBD2 (6 bases). Trimming took 5 bases from V and 1 from J, leaving 15 bases between them. The CDR3 contains 14 residues. Per germline, CDR1 DFQATT and CDR2 SNEGSKA (reference sequence). CDR3 nucleotide sequence: TGCAGTGCTGGTCAGACGGCGGGATCCTACGAGCAGTACTTC. This sequence encodes CSAGQTAGSYEQYF.

The CDR3 sequence: CASSQRQPENEQYF. CDR3 DNA: TGTGCCAGCAGCCAACGGCAGCCGGAGAACGAGCAGTACTTC. The chain combines TRBV7-9 with TRBJ2-7; unclear D gene. The CDR3 extends over 14 amino acids. CDR1 is SEHNR and CDR2 is FQNEAQ in the germline V gene (reference sequence). V was pared by 5 bases and J by 5 bases, with 16 bases between.

This clonotype was observed a handful of times. This rearrangement joins TRBV5-6 to TRBJ2-7; D possibly corresponds to TRBD2 (5 bases). This CDR3 is 13 amino acids long. CDR1 is SGHDT and CDR2 is YYEEEE in the germline V gene. Trimming shortened V by 3 bases and J by 4 bases, and 11 bases separated the two germline ends. CDR3 sequence (DNA): TGTGCCAGCAGCTGGGAGTCAGAGTACGAGCAGTACTTC. This sequence encodes CASSWESEYEQYF.

V usage is TRBV28 and J usage is TRBJ1-1; D call uncertain. V was cut by 8 bases and J by 3 bases, with 7 bases left in between. The V gene's germline CDR1 is MDHEN and CDR2 SYDVKM. The CDR3 is made up of 11 amino acids. The CDR3 region is CASLGYTEAFF. In DNA form, the CDR3 reads TGTGCCAGCCTCGGATACACTGAAGCTTTCTTT. Filled out from reference TRBV28 and TRBJ1-1, the complete variable domain reads DVKVTQSSRYLVKRTGEKVFLECVQDMDHENMFWYRQDPGLGLRLIYFSYDVKMKEKGDIPEGYSVSREKKERFSLILESASTNQTSMYLCASLGYTEAFFGQGTRLTVV.

The rearrangement links TRBV5-6 to TRBJ2-7, with 8 nucleotides matching TRBD2. Germline CDR1 SGHDT, CDR2 YYEEEE. This CDR3 contains 15 residues. J gave up 3 bases and V 3 bases, and 8 bases lay outside the gene matches. This chain's CDR3 is CASSYLAGGVYEQYF. The CDR3 region has the DNA TGTGCCAGCAGCTACCTGGCGGGGGGAGTCTACGAGCAGTACTTC.

This clonotype occurred a few times. J is TRBJ1-1 and V is TRBV20-1; D is uncertain. Germline V gives CDR1 DFQATT, CDR2 SNEGSKA (reference sequence). The CDR3 extends over 11 amino acids. V gave up 2 bases and J gave up 4 bases, with 5 bases separating them. CDR3 region: CSARLGTEAFF. The CDR3 DNA reads TGCAGTGCTAGACTCGGCACTGAAGCTTTCTTT.

In this sample, this clonotype turned up many times. J is TRBJ2-7 and V is TRBV14; D not resolved. There are 13 residues in the CDR3. Trimming cost V 4 bases and J 4 bases, with 11 bases left between them. Per the germline V gene, CDR1 is SGHDN and CDR2 is FVKESK. CDR3 DNA: TGTGCCAGCAGCCTCCCGGTCGGATACGAGCAGTACTTC. Its translation is CASSLPVGYEQYF. The whole variable domain, remainder taken from reference TRBV14 and TRBJ2-7, is EAGVTQFPSHSVIEKGQTVTLRCDPISGHDNLYWYRRVMGKEIKFLLHFVKESKQDESGMPNNRFLAERTGGTYSTLKVQPAELEDSGVYFCASSLPVGYEQYFGPGTRLTVT.

The CDR3 sequence: CSARRPGTSGSYEQYF. The CDR3 DNA sequence: TGCAGTGCTAGGCGACCTGGGACTAGCGGATCCTACGAGCAGTACTTC. The chain couples TRBV20-1 to TRBJ2-7, with 11 bases aligning to TRBD2. Germline V gives CDR1 DFQATT, CDR2 SNEGSKA (reference sequence). This CDR3 contains 16 residues. J was trimmed by 1 base and V by 3 bases; bases with no gene match: 8.

V and J are TRBV9 and TRBJ1-5; 7 nucleotides align to TRBD1. V was pared by 3 bases and J by 8 bases, with 8 bases of the junction left unmatched. This CDR3 has 14 amino acids. The germline V gene encodes CDR1 SGDLS and CDR2 YYNGEE. CDR3 DNA sequence: TGTGCCAGCAGCGCGGGACAGCCGTCGGAGCCCCAGCATTTT. It translates to CASSAGQPSEPQHF.

This chain connects TRBV5-4 to TRBJ1-1; 7 bases agree with TRBD1. In germline, CDR1 is SGHNT, CDR2 YYREEE (reference sequence). After removal of 7 bases from V and 1 base from J, the junction contained 16 bases not matched to a gene. The length of the CDR3 is 17 residues. DNA of the CDR3: TGTGCCAGCTCACCAATAGGGGGCGCGGTAGAGAACACTGAAGCTTTCTTT. It codes for CASSPIGGAVENTEAFF.

In its sample, this clonotype was seen a few times. The gene calls are TRBV14 and TRBJ2-7; TRBD1 is a possible D gene (5 bases). Looked up from germline, CDR1 is SGHDN and CDR2 is FVKESK. V dropped 7 bases and J dropped 2 bases, with 12 bases sitting between them. The CDR3 runs to 13 residues. For the CDR3, the DNA is TGTGCCAGCAATAGACAGCAGCCCTACGAGCAGTACTTC. It encodes CASNRQQPYEQYF.